A single sample is the source of the 27 T cell receptor beta chains below, sequenced in a study of beta chain features in type 1 diabetes. cDNA synthesis used the whole RNA isolate, giving expressed TCRB sequences. The method was immunoSEQ multiplex PCR; TCRdb's version includes in-frame clones alone and lacks a portion of them. The data contain fewer than 150,000 clones, 6.9% of them singletons. Sequenced sample: central memory CD4+ T cells from blood. Every receptor here comes from a woman aged 25-40 years in good health.

In this sample, this clone turned up a few times. The chain employs TRBV5-1 and TRBJ2-7, with TRBD2 matching 9 bases. This CDR3 spans 15 amino acids. V was clipped by 4 bases and J by 6 bases; unmatched bases: 11. The germline CDR1 and CDR2 sequences are SGHRS and YFSETQ. The CDR3 protein is CASSGLAGDLGEQYF. The CDR3 nucleotides read TGCGCCAGCAGCGGATTAGCGGGAGATTTGGGCGAGCAGTACTTC.

The sample holds a few counts of this clone. The rearrangement uses TRBV5-1 and TRBJ2-1; 12 nucleotides align to TRBD2. V gave up 4 bases and J gave up 4 bases; unmatched junction bases: 6. Germline-derived CDR1 and CDR2 are SGHRS and YFSETQ. The CDR3 consists of 16 residues. CDR3 coding DNA: TGCGCCAGCAGCATGTCGACTAGCGGGGGATACAATGAGCAGTTCTTC. Its protein is CASSMSTSGGYNEQFF.

V and J are TRBV11-2 and TRBJ2-3, with a possible D match to TRBD2 (5 bases). The germline V gene has CDR1 SGHAT and CDR2 FQNNGV. This CDR3 spans 15 amino acids. Trimming removed 2 bases from V and 4 bases from J, with 13 bases in between. As DNA, the CDR3 is TGTGCCAGCAGCTTACTTATCGTCGGGGCAGATACGCAGTATTTT. Residues: CASSLLIVGADTQYF.

In nucleotides, the CDR3 is TGTGCCAGCAGCACATGGAGTGAGCAGTTCTTC. It specifies CASSTWSEQFF. The gene calls are TRBV5-6 and TRBJ2-1; D not certain. CDR1 and CDR2 from the germline V gene are SGHDT and YYEEEE. Deletions cut 4 bases from V and 9 bases from J, with 8 bases between. The CDR3 length is 11 residues.

The chain combines TRBV6-5 with TRBJ2-2; 8 positions match TRBD1. The CDR3 extends over 15 amino acids. The germline V gene has CDR1 MNHEY and CDR2 SVGAGI. Trimming at V came to 6 bases and at J to 5 bases, leaving 8 bases not matched to a gene. Written as DNA, the CDR3 is TGTGCCAGCAGAACAGGGGGAGTTGGTACCGGGGAGCTGTTTTTT. As protein: CASRTGGVGTGELFF.

This clone was counted a few times. The chain links TRBV2 to TRBJ2-7; D is uncertain. V lost 2 bases and J 1 base, leaving 3 bases between the germline ends. The CDR3 is 12 residues long. CDR1 is SNHLY and CDR2 is FYNNEI in the germline V gene. This CDR3 reads CASSEQSYEQYF. The CDR3 DNA reads TGTGCCAGCAGTGAACAGTCCTACGAGCAGTACTTC.

The rearrangement uses TRBV7-9 and TRBJ2-1; TRBD2 matches at 8 bases. J gave up 5 bases and V 4 bases, and 4 bases lay outside the gene matches. The CDR3 length is 14 residues. The germline V gene encodes CDR1 SEHNR and CDR2 FQNEAQ (reference sequence). The CDR3 spells CASSSGLVHNEQFF. The CDR3 DNA reads as TGTGCCAGCAGCTCGGGACTAGTACACAATGAGCAGTTCTTC.

In this sample, this clone turned up a few times. Other DNA sequences in this sample translate to the same CDR3. This chain connects TRBV9 to TRBJ2-6; TRBD1 aligns across 7 bases. The CDR3 is 16 residues long. CDR1 is SGDLS, CDR2 YYNGEE, per germline. V was pared by 3 bases and J by 2 bases, with 5 bases of the junction left unmatched. Here the CDR3 DNA reads TGTGCCAGCAGCGGGAAACAGGGGCCTGGGGCCAACGTCCTGACTTTC. The encoded protein is CASSGKQGPGANVLTF. The full variable domain, with the rest looked up from reference TRBV9 and TRBJ2-6, is DSGVTQTPKHLITATGQRVTLRCSPRSGDLSVYWYQQSLDQGLQFLIQYYNGEERAKGNILERFSAQQFPDLHSELNLSSLELGDSALYFCASSGKQGPGANVLTFGAGSRLTVL.

The chain uses TRBV28 and TRBJ2-1, with 8 bases that match TRBD1. The CDR3 contains 16 residues. The junction had 6 bases not matched to a gene; V was cut back by 2 bases and J by 3 bases. Germline V gives CDR1 MDHEN, CDR2 SYDVKM. CDR3 bases: TGTGCCAGCAGTTTAGAAGGGACAGGAGACTACAATGAGCAGTTCTTC. Translation gives CASSLEGTGDYNEQFF.

The chain employs TRBV29-1 and TRBJ1-5; D is possibly TRBD1 (5 bases). The V end was cut by 4 bases, the J end by 3 bases, with 13 bases between. The germline gives CDR1 SQVTM, CDR2 ANQGSEA. The CDR3 has 14 amino acids. The CDR3 sequence: CSVGQDSHNQPQHF. In DNA form, the CDR3 reads TGCAGCGTTGGACAAGACAGCCACAATCAGCCCCAGCATTTT. The full variable domain, its missing parts supplied by reference TRBV29-1 and TRBJ1-5, is SAVISQKPSRDICQRGTSLTIQCQVDSQVTMMFWYRQQPGQSLTLIATANQGSEATYESGFVIDKFPISRPNLTFSTLTVSNMSPEDSSIYLCSVGQDSHNQPQHFGDGTRLSIL.

The rearrangement uses TRBV29-1 and TRBJ2-1; 10 bases fit TRBD2. Trimming cost V 6 bases and J 4 bases; bases outside gene matches: 9. Looked up from germline, CDR1 is SQVTM and CDR2 is ANQGSEA. CDR3 length equals 15 residues. The CDR3, as DNA: TGCAGCGTCTTCCTAGCGGGAGTAGTTTACAATGAGCAGTTCTTC. It yields the protein CSVFLAGVVYNEQFF.

This chain connects TRBV27 to TRBJ2-1; TRBD1 aligns across 10 bases. CDR3 length: 16 residues. V was pared by 2 bases and J by 7 bases, with 8 bases of the junction left unmatched. From germline, CDR1 is MNHEY and CDR2 SMNVEV (reference sequence). CDR3 loop: CASSLAGQGDHNEQFF. DNA of the CDR3: TGTGCCAGCAGTTTAGCCGGACAGGGGGATCATAATGAGCAGTTCTTC.

The CDR3 sequence is CASSQGAGGHNYGYTF. As DNA, the CDR3 is TGCGCCAGCAGCCAAGGAGCAGGGGGGCATAACTATGGCTACACCTTC. V usage is TRBV5-1 and J usage is TRBJ1-2; 7 bases are shared with TRBD1. Germline V gives CDR1 SGHRS, CDR2 YFSETQ. V was clipped by 4 bases and J by 1 base; unmatched bases: 10. This CDR3 is 16 amino acids long.

This rearrangement joins TRBV27 to TRBJ1-1, with no clear D. The V and J ends lost 6 bases and 5 bases respectively, with 19 bases between them. The CDR3 runs to 15 residues. Germline V CDR1 and CDR2: MNHEY, SMNVEV (reference sequence). Here the CDR3 DNA reads TGTGCCAGCAGACTCACCGGGATTTTGGGGACTGAAGCTTTCTTT. As protein: CASRLTGILGTEAFF.

The chain couples TRBV5-4 to TRBJ2-7; 7 bases map to TRBD1. Unmatched junction bases numbered 0, after V lost 1 base and J lost 2 bases. The germline V gene encodes CDR1 SGHNT and CDR2 YYREEE (reference sequence). This CDR3 is 13 amino acids long. The CDR3 nucleotides are TGTGCCAGCAGCTTGCAGGGGGCCTACGAGCAGTACTTC. This gives the protein CASSLQGAYEQYF.

This clone was detected only a few times. The V and J genes are TRBV30 and TRBJ2-7, with 13 bases lining up with TRBD2. This CDR3 is built from 14 residues. Trimming at V came to 4 bases and at J to 4 bases, leaving 4 bases not matched to a gene. The germline CDR1 and CDR2 sequences are GTSNPN and SVGIG (reference sequence). The CDR3 protein is CAWMTSGRQYEQYF. CDR3 nucleotide sequence: TGTGCCTGGATGACTAGCGGGAGGCAGTACGAGCAGTACTTC.

This chain links TRBV30 with TRBJ1-4; D is ambiguous. The CDR3 covers 13 residues. Germline V gives CDR1 GTSNPN, CDR2 SVGIG (reference sequence). V lost 4 bases, J lost 5 bases, and 11 bases lay in between. CDR3 bases: TGTGCCTGGACCCTCATCGGGAATGAAAAACTGTTTTTT. Translated: CAWTLIGNEKLFF.

This clone was observed a few times. The rearrangement links TRBV30 to TRBJ2-1; D might be TRBD1 (5 bases). The CDR3 totals 15 residues. The V and J ends lost 0 bases and 4 bases respectively, with 13 bases between them. The germline V gene encodes CDR1 GTSNPN and CDR2 SVGIG (reference sequence). CDR3: CAWSVPRVVYNEQFF. The CDR3, as DNA: TGTGCCTGGAGTGTACCCAGGGTCGTTTACAATGAGCAGTTCTTC. Supplemented by reference TRBV30 and TRBJ2-1, the full variable domain reads SQTIHQWPATLVQPVGSPLSLECTVEGTSNPNLYWYRQAAGRGLQLLFYSVGIGQISSEVPQNLSASRPQDRQFILSSKKLLLSDSGFYLCAWSVPRVVYNEQFFGPGTRLTVL.

This clone was counted a few times. The J gene is TRBJ1-5, the V gene TRBV7-6; D uncertain. Per the germline V gene, CDR1 is SGHVS and CDR2 is FNYEAQ. V lost 5 bases to trimming and J lost 4 bases, with 6 bases between them. The CDR3 runs to 12 residues. CDR3 residues: CASSQRNQPQHF. CDR3 in DNA: TGTGCCAGCAGCCAGAGGAATCAGCCCCAGCATTTT.

The genes are TRBV7-8 and TRBJ2-7; perhaps TRBD2 as D (6 bases). The V gene's germline CDR1 is SGHVS and CDR2 FQNEAQ. The CDR3 consists of 15 residues. With 3 bases removed from V and 2 bases from J, the gap between germline ends came to 14 bases. The chain's CDR3 is CASSFTGLKTYEQYF. DNA for the CDR3: TGTGCCAGCAGCTTCACGGGACTGAAAACCTACGAGCAGTACTTC.

This clone was counted only a few times. The J gene is TRBJ2-7, the V gene TRBV28; D is possibly TRBD2 (5 bases). V gave up 8 bases and J gave up 2 bases, with 19 bases separating them. CDR1 is MDHEN, CDR2 SYDVKM, per germline. The CDR3 is 15 amino acids. CDR3 bases: TGTGCCAGCGAATCCATCGGGGATCCTACCTACGAGCAGTACTTC. Protein: CASESIGDPTYEQYF.

V usage is TRBV30 and J usage is TRBJ2-5, with D tentatively TRBD2 (5 bases). Germline loops: CDR1 GTSNPN, CDR2 SVGIG (reference sequence). CDR3 size: 15 residues. Trimming pared 0 bases from V and 1 base from J, leaving 12 bases between. The CDR3 DNA reads TGTGCCTGGAGTGTTGCGGCTAGCCTCCAAGAGACCCAGTACTTC. Translation: CAWSVAASLQETQYF.

This clone was counted a few times. Additional DNA sequences in this sample encode the identical CDR3. V gene TRBV6-5 combines with J gene TRBJ1-1; 8 bases line up with TRBD1. The CDR3 spans 13 residues. Germline V gene sequence: CDR1 MNHEY, CDR2 SVGAGI. With 3 bases clipped from V and 5 bases from J, the junction kept 2 bases outside the gene matches. CDR3 sequence reads: CASSYTGGTEAFF. CDR3 bases: TGTGCCAGCAGTTATACAGGGGGGACTGAAGCTTTCTTT.

The chain employs TRBV5-1 and TRBJ1-1, with D unclear. The V gene lost 0 bases and the J gene lost 2 bases, with 11 bases spanning the gap. CDR1 SGHRS and CDR2 YFSETQ come from the germline V gene. This CDR3 is built from 15 residues. This CDR3 is CASSLAPGINTEAFF. The CDR3 DNA is TGCGCCAGCAGCTTGGCACCGGGAATAAACACTGAAGCTTTCTTT.

This clone was found once. V and J are TRBV19 and TRBJ2-1; 8 nucleotides match TRBD1. The CDR3 is made up of 16 amino acids. Germline assignment: CDR1 LNHDA and CDR2 SQIVND (reference sequence). The ends lost 5 bases at V and 5 bases at J; junction bases unmatched: 11. The chain's CDR3 is CASSPPGDRRHNEQFF. The CDR3 DNA reads as TGTGCCAGTAGTCCACCTGGGGACAGGCGCCACAATGAGCAGTTCTTC.

At least ten counts were recorded for this clone. This chain uses TRBV5-1 with TRBJ2-7; D might be TRBD2 (5 bases). This CDR3 has 13 amino acids. Germline V lookup: CDR1 SGHRS, CDR2 YFSETQ. V was pared by 4 bases and J by 7 bases, with 15 bases between. CDR3 loop: CASSKDGTGEQYF. CDR3 DNA sequence: TGCGCCAGCAGCAAGGACGGAACGGGGGAGCAGTACTTC.

This clone occurred a few times. The chain recombines TRBV5-1 with TRBJ2-7, with 8 bases fitting TRBD1. The CDR3 length is 14 residues. Losses at the gene ends were 3 bases for V and 6 bases for J; bases not matched to a gene: 8. CDR1 SGHRS and CDR2 YFSETQ come from the germline V gene. CDR3 region: CASSSGAGGAEQYF. The CDR3 DNA is TGCGCCAGCAGCTCGGGGGCAGGGGGCGCCGAGCAGTACTTC. Full variable domain (remainder filled in from reference TRBV5-1 and TRBJ2-7): KAGVTQTPRYLIKTRGQQVTLSCSPISGHRSVSWYQQTPGQGLQFLFEYFSETQRNKGNFPGRFSGRQFSNSRSEMNVSTLELGDSALYLCASSSGAGGAEQYFGPGTRLTVT.